The source of this T cell receptor beta chain is a study of cytomegalovirus exposure and HLA in healthy donors. Points on this clone: Antigen specificity is unknown.

Findings and limits, study-wide: Later examination showed HLA-associated TCR beta chains had greater clonal expansion than equally common others. Sequencing artifact likely explains a cluster of highly shared sequence variants. In vitro testing confirmed a few CMV-associated chains as specific for CMV antigens. Information on immune exposure was restricted to one variable (CMV serostatus).

The PCR had 60 Vbeta and 13 Jbeta primers. Clones were sequenced by immunoSEQ multiplex PCR, and TCRdb holds only the in-frame ones, with some missing. The table records around 140,000 clones, roughly 89% of them present only once. The CDR3 contains 16 residues. Losses at the gene ends were 5 bases for V and 2 bases for J; bases not matched to a gene: 9. Germline values: CDR1 SGHVS, CDR2 FQNEAQ. The chain has TRBV7-8 and TRBJ2-3; 8 nucleotides agree with TRBD2. The sample taken for sequencing was PBMCs. The TCR was taken from a woman in her 30s in good health and CMV-seronegative. The DNA for the CDR3 is TGTGCCAGCAGCCATCCAGCGGGAGAATCCACAGATACGCAGTATTTT. Protein sequence: CASSHPAGESTDTQYF.